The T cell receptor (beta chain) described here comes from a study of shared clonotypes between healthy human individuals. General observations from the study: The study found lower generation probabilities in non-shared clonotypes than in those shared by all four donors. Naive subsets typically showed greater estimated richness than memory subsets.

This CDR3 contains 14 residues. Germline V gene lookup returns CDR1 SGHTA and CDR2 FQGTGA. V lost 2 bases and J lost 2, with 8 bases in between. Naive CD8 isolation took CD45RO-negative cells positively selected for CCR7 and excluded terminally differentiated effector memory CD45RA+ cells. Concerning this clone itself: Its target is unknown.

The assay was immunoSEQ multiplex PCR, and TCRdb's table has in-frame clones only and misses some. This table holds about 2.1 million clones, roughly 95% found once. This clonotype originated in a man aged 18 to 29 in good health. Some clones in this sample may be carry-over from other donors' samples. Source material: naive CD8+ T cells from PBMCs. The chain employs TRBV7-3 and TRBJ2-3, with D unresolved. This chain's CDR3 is CASSLAPLTDTQYF. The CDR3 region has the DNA TGTGCCAGCAGCTTAGCGCCCCTCACAGATACGCAGTATTTT. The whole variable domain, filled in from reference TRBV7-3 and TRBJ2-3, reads GAGVSQTPSNKVTEKGKYVELRCDPISGHTALYWYRQSLGQGPEFLIYFQGTGAADDSGLPNDRFFAVRPEGSVSTLKIQRTERGDSAVYLCASSLAPLTDTQYFGPGTRLTVL.